This T cell receptor (beta chain) was observed in a study of T cell repertoires in cytomegalovirus infection. At the level of the study: A matching HLA type, together with CMV infection, was signaled by public TCR beta signatures.

TCRdb ran MiXCR on the reads and lists one entry per CDR3 protein. The data hold roughly 200,000 distinct CDR3 sequences, with 15% to 20% observed a single time. The CDR3 runs to 14 residues. Germline V CDR1 and CDR2: MNHNY, SVGAGI (reference sequence). V was shortened by 5 bases and J by 8 bases, with 15 bases between the two germline ends. Notes on this clonotype: Its cognate antigen is unknown.

General observations from the study: Dominating the ex vivo response were TCR beta clonotypes that were CMV-specific and HLA-C-restricted.

The specimen sequenced was CD8+ T cells from PBMCs. This receptor was obtained from a human donor in good health (CMV status not recorded). Some clones in this sample may be carry-over from other donors' samples. This chain links TRBV6-6 with TRBJ2-2; D call uncertain. The CDR3 DNA reads TGTGCCAGCAGTGGGGTGGATTTCATTGGGGAGCTGTTTTTT. This sequence encodes CASSGVDFIGELFF.